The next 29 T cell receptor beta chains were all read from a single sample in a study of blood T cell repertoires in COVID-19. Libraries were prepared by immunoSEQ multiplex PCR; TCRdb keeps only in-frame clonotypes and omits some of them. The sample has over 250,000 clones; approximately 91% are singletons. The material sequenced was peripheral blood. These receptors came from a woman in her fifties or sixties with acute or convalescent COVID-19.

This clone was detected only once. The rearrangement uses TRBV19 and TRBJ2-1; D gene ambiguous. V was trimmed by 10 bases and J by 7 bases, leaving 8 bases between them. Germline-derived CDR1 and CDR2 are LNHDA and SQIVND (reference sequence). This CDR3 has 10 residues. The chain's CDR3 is CATRQNEQFF. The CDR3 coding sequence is TGTGCCACTAGGCAGAATGAGCAGTTCTTC.

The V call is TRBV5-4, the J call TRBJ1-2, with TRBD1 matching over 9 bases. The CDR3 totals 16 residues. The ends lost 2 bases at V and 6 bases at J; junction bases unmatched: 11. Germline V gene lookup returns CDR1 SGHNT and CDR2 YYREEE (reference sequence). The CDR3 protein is CASSFGGDREVNGYTF. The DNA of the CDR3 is TGTGCCAGCAGCTTTGGTGGGGACAGGGAGGTCAATGGCTACACCTTC. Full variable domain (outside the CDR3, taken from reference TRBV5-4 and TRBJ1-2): ETGVTQSPTHLIKTRGQQVTLRCSSQSGHNTVSWYQQALGQGPQFIFQYYREEENGRGNFPPRFSGLQFPNYSSELNVNALELDDSALYLCASSFGGDREVNGYTFGSGTRLTVV.

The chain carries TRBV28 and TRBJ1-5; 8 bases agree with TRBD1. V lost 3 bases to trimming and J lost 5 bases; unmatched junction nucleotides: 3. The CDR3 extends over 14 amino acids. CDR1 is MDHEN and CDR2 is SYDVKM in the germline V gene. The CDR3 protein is CASSLGTGYQPQHF. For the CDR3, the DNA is TGTGCCAGCAGTTTGGGGACAGGCTATCAGCCCCAGCATTTT.

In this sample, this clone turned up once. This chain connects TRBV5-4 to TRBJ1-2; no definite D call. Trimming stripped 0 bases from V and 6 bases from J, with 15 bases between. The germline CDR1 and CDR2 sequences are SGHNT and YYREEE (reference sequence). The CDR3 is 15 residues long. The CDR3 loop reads CASSLGFGRQDGYTF. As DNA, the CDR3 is TGTGCCAGCAGCTTGGGATTCGGCAGGCAGGATGGCTACACCTTC. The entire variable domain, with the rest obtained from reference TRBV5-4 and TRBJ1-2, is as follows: ETGVTQSPTHLIKTRGQQVTLRCSSQSGHNTVSWYQQALGQGPQFIFQYYREEENGRGNFPPRFSGLQFPNYSSELNVNALELDDSALYLCASSLGFGRQDGYTFGSGTRLTVV.

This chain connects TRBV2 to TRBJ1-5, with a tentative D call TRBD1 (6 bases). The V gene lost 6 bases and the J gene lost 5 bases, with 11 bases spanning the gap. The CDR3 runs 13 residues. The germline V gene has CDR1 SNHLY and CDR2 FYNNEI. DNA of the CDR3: TGTGCCAGCAGAGGGCAGGGGTATCAGCCCCAGCATTTT. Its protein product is CASRGQGYQPQHF.

In DNA, the CDR3 is TGCGCCAGCAGCTTGGCCTTGGGGGCCGATAATGAAAAACTGTTTTTT. Translation gives CASSLALGADNEKLFF. The chain combines TRBV5-1 with TRBJ1-4; maybe TRBD1 (6 bases). In germline, CDR1 is SGHRS, CDR2 YFSETQ. The CDR3 is made up of 16 amino acids. V gave up 0 bases and J gave up 4 bases, with 13 bases separating them.

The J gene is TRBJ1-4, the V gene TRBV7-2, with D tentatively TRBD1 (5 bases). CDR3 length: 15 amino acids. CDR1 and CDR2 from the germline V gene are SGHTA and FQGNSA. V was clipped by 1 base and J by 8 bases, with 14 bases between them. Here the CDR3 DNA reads TGTGCCAGCAGCTTAGTTACGCAGGGATCAGAAAAACTGTTTTTT. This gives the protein CASSLVTQGSEKLFF. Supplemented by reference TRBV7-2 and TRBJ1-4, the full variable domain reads GAGVSQSPSNKVTEKGKDVELRCDPISGHTALYWYRQSLGQGLEFLIYFQGNSAPDKSGLPSDRFSAERTGGSVSTLTIQRTQQEDSAVYLCASSLVTQGSEKLFFGSGTQLSVL.

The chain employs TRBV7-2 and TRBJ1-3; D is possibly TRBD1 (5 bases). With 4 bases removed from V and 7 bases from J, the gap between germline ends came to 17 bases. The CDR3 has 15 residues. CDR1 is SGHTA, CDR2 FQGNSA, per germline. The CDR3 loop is CASSSDSAKGNTIYF. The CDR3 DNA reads TGTGCCAGCAGCTCCGACAGTGCCAAGGGGAACACCATATATTTT.

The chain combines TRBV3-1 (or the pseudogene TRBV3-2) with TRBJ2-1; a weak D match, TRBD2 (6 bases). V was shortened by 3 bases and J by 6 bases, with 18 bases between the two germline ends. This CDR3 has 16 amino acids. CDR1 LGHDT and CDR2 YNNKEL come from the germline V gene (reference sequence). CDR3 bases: TGTGCCAGCAGCCAGCTACTAGCTACCTCACGCAATGAGCAGTTCTTC. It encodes CASSQLLATSRNEQFF.

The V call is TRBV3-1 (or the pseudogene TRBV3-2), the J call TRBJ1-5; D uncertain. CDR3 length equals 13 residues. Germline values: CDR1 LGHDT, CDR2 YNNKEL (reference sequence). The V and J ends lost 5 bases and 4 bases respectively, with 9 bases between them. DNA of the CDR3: TGTGCCAGCAGCAAAACTCCGAATCAGCCCCAGCATTTT. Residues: CASSKTPNQPQHF.

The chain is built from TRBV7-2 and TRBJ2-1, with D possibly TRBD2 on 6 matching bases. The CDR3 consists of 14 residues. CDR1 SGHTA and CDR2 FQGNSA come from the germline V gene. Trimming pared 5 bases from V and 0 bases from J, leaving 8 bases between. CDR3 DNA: TGTGCCAGCAGCGTTAGCGGCTCCTACAATGAGCAGTTCTTC. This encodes CASSVSGSYNEQFF. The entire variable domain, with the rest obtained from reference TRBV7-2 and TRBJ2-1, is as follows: GAGVSQSPSNKVTEKGKDVELRCDPISGHTALYWYRQSLGQGLEFLIYFQGNSAPDKSGLPSDRFSAERTGGSVSTLTIQRTQQEDSAVYLCASSVSGSYNEQFFGPGTRLTVL.

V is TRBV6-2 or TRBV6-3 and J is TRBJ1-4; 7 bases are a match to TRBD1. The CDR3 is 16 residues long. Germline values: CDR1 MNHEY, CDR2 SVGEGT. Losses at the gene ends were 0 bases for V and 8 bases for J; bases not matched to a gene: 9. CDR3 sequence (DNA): TGTGCCAGCAGTTACTCGGAACGAGGGGGCGGGGAAAAACTGTTTTTT. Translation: CASSYSERGGGEKLFF.

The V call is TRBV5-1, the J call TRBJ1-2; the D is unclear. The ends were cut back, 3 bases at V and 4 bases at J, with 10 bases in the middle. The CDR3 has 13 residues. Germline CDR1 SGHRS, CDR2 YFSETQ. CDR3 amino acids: CASSSSGIYGYTF. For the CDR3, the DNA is TGCGCCAGCAGCTCGTCAGGAATCTATGGCTACACCTTC.

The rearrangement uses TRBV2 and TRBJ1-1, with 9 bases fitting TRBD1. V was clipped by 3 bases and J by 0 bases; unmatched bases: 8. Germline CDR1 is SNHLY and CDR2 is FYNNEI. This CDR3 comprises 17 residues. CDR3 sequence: CASSENLGQGMNTEAFF. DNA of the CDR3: TGTGCCAGCAGTGAGAATCTCGGACAGGGGATGAACACTGAAGCTTTCTTT.

CDR3 sequence reads: CASSSLGNTEAFF. In nucleotides, the CDR3 is TGCGCCAGCAGCTCGCTCGGGAACACTGAAGCTTTCTTT. The chain has TRBV5-1 and TRBJ1-1; D is uncertain. The CDR3 covers 13 residues. Deletions cut 3 bases from V and 1 base from J, with 7 bases between. Looked up from germline, CDR1 is SGHRS and CDR2 is YFSETQ.

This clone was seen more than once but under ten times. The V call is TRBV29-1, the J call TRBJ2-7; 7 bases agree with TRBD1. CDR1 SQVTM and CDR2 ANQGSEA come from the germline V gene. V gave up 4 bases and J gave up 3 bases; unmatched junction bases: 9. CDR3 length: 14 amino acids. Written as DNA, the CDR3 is TGCAGCGTTGGTGGCGCAGGGGGAAACTACGAGCAGTACTTC. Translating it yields CSVGGAGGNYEQYF.

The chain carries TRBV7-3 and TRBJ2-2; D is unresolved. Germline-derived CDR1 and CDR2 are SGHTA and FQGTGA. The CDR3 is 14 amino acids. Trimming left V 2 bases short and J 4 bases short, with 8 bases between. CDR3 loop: CASSLSGFTGELFF. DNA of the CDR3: TGTGCCAGCAGCTTATCCGGGTTCACCGGGGAGCTGTTTTTT.

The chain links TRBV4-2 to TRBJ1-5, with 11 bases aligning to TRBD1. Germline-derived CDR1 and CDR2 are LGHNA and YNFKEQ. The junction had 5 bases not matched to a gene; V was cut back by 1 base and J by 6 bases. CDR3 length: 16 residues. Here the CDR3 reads CASSQVWDRGTQPQHF. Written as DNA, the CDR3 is TGTGCCAGCAGCCAAGTGTGGGACAGGGGGACTCAGCCCCAGCATTTT.

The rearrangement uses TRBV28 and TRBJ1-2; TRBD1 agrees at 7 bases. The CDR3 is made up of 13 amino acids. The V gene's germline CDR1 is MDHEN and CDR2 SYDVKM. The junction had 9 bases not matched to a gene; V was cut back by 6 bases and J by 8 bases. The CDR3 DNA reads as TGTGCCAGCAGCCTCGACAGGGCCGGAGGCTACACCTTC. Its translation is CASSLDRAGGYTF.

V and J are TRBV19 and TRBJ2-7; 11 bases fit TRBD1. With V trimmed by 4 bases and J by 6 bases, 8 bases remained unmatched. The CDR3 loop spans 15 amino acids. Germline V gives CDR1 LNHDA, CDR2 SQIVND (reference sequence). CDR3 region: CASSTGGQGASEQYF. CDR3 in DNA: TGTGCCAGTAGTACGGGAGGACAGGGGGCCAGCGAGCAGTACTTC.

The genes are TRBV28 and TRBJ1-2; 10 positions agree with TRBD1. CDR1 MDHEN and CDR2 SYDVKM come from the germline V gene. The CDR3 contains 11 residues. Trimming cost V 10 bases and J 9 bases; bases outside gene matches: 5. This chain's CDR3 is CAIRQGASYTF. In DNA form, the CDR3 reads TGTGCCATCAGACAGGGGGCGAGCTACACCTTC.

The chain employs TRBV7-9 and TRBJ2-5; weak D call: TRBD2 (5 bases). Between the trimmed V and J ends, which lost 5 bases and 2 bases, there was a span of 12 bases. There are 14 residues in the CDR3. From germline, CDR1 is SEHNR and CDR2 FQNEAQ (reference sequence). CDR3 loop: CASSASSGQETQYF. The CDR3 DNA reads TGTGCCAGCAGCGCAAGCAGCGGACAAGAGACCCAGTACTTC.

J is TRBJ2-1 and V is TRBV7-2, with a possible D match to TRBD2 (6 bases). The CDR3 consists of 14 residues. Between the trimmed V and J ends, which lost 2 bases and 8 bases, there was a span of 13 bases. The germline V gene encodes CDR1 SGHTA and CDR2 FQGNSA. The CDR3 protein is CASSLRGVADEQFF. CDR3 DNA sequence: TGTGCCAGCAGCTTACGCGGGGTAGCCGATGAGCAGTTCTTC.

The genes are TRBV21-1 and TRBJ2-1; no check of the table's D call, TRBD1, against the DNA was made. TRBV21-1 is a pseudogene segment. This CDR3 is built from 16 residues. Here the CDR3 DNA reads TGTGCCAGCAGCAAACGCCCAGGCGACCCAGCCGATGAGCAGTTCTTC. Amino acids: CASSKRPGDPADEQFF.

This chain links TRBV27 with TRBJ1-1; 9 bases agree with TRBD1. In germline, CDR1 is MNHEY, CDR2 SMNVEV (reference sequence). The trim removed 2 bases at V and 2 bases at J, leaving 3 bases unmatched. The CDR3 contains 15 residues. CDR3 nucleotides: TGTGCCAGCAGTTTAACAGGGGGCGCAAACACTGAAGCTTTCTTT. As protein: CASSLTGGANTEAFF.

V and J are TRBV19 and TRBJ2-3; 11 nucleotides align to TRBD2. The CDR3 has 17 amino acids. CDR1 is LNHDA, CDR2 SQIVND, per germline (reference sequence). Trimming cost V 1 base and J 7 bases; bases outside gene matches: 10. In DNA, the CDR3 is TGTGCCAGTAGTATAGGCCCCCTCCTAGCGGGGGGAAATACGCAGTATTTT. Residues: CASSIGPLLAGGNTQYF.

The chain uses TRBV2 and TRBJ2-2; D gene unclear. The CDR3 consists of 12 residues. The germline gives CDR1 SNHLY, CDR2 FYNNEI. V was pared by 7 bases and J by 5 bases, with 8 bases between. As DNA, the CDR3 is TGTGCCAGCAATGCTAGAACCGGGGAGCTGTTTTTT. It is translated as CASNARTGELFF.

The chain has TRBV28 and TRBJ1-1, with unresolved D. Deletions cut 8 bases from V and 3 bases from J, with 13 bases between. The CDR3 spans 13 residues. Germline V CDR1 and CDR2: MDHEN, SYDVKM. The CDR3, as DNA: TGTGCCAGCCAGACTGTGTCGTACACTGAAGCTTTCTTT. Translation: CASQTVSYTEAFF.

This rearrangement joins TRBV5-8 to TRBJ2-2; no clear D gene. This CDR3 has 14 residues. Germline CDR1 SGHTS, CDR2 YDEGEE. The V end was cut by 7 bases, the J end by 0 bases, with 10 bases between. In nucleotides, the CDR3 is TGTGCCAGCCGAAGCGCCACGAACACCGGGGAGCTGTTTTTT. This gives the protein CASRSATNTGELFF. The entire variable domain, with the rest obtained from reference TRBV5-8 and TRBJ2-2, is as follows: EAGVTQSPTHLIKTRGQQATLRCSPISGHTSVYWYQQALGLGLQFLLWYDEGEERNRGNFPPRFSGRQFPNYSSELNVNALELEDSALYLCASRSATNTGELFFGEGSRLTVL.